A single T cell receptor beta chain is shown here with its context. The data derive from a study of blood T cell repertoires in COVID-19. Study details: PBMCs, B-cell-depleted T cells, or T cells provided the cDNA or gDNA that made up the material.

With 3 bases removed from V and 6 bases from J, the gap between germline ends came to 13 bases. The CDR3 totals 14 residues. The germline V gene encodes CDR1 LNHDA and CDR2 SQIVND (reference sequence). Here immunoSEQ multiplex PCR was the method, and the copy in TCRdb shows in-frame clones only, minus some. There are approximately 150,000 clones in the sample; just under 90% occur only once, and around 8.6% lies in the top ten. V usage is TRBV19 and J usage is TRBJ2-3, with D unresolved. This receptor was identified in a woman between 45 and 65 years old with active or convalescent COVID-19. The sequenced material came from peripheral blood. This CDR3 is CASSMGFSEDTQYF. CDR3 DNA: TGTGCCAGTAGTATGGGTTTCTCGGAGGATACGCAGTATTTT.